Below are 13 T cell receptor beta chains sequenced from a single sample in a study of blood T cell repertoires in COVID-19. Sequencing used immunoSEQ multiplex PCR; TCRdb keeps in-frame clones, though not all of them. Among some 220,000 clones listed, about 85% were seen once. The sequenced material came from peripheral blood. The receptors shown here come from a woman aged 55 to 70 who had recovered from COVID-19.

This chain links TRBV30 with TRBJ2-5, with D unclear. Per germline, CDR1 GTSNPN and CDR2 SVGIG (reference sequence). V was pared by 0 bases and J by 5 bases, with 10 bases between. The CDR3 length is 13 residues. In nucleotides, the CDR3 is TGTGCCTGGAGTGTCCAGGTACGGGAGACCCAGTACTTC. This translates into CAWSVQVRETQYF.

V and J are TRBV6-2 or TRBV6-3 and TRBJ2-1; D might be TRBD2 (5 bases). CDR1 MNHEY and CDR2 SVGEGT come from the germline V gene. The CDR3 is 16 residues long. Trimming removed 1 base from V and 5 bases from J, with 15 bases in between. The CDR3 DNA is TGTGCCAGCAGTTACTTCCTCGAGCCGGGAAACAATGAGCAGTTCTTC. Its protein product is CASSYFLEPGNNEQFF.

The chain's CDR3 is CATSRLAGGNNEQFF. In DNA, the CDR3 is TGTGCCACCTCCCGTCTAGCGGGGGGAAACAATGAGCAGTTCTTC. The chain employs TRBV10-3 and TRBJ2-1; 11 bases fit TRBD2. The CDR3 is made up of 15 amino acids. The V and J ends lost 10 bases and 5 bases, in that order; junction bases with no gene match: 10. Germline CDR1 is ENHRY and CDR2 is SYGVKD.

The table lists this clone with a few counts. This chain connects TRBV6-1 to TRBJ1-6; TRBD1 matches at 10 bases. The germline V gene has CDR1 MNHNS and CDR2 SASEGT. Trimming at V came to 0 bases and at J to 12 bases, leaving 5 bases not matched to a gene. The CDR3 covers 15 residues. The CDR3 protein is CASSEAPGTGVPLHF. The CDR3 DNA reads TGTGCCAGCAGTGAAGCGCCCGGGACAGGGGTACCCCTCCACTTT.

The rearrangement uses TRBV9 and TRBJ2-1; 8 bases line up with TRBD1. Looked up from germline, CDR1 is SGDLS and CDR2 is YYNGEE. V dropped 3 bases and J dropped 3; count of bases not matched to a gene: 8. CDR3 length: 16 amino acids. The CDR3 protein is CASSGGIGQGYNEQFF. CDR3 nucleotides: TGTGCCAGCAGCGGCGGAATTGGACAGGGCTACAATGAGCAGTTCTTC.

This chain joins TRBV3-1 (or the pseudogene TRBV3-2) and TRBJ1-2; 7 nucleotides agree with TRBD1. Germline V gives CDR1 LGHDT, CDR2 YNNKEL (reference sequence). V trimming: 4 bases; J trimming: 4 bases; junction bases outside the gene matches: 9. The CDR3 extends over 15 amino acids. CDR3 region: CASSPPTGSSYGYTF. The DNA for the CDR3 is TGTGCCAGCAGCCCCCCGACAGGGTCATCCTATGGCTACACCTTC.

The chain has TRBV6-5 and TRBJ1-2; D is unresolved. The germline V gene has CDR1 MNHEY and CDR2 SVGAGI. The V end lost 7 bases, the J end lost 0 bases, and 15 bases lay between the germline ends. The length of the CDR3 is 15 residues. The CDR3 region is CASIRTWQANYGYTF. The CDR3 nucleotides read TGTGCCAGCATCCGAACCTGGCAGGCTAACTATGGCTACACCTTC.

This clone was detected a few times. The chain recombines TRBV10-3 with TRBJ1-2; D call uncertain. CDR1 is ENHRY and CDR2 is SYGVKD in the germline V gene. Trimming removed 0 bases from V and 8 bases from J, with 16 bases in between. The CDR3 is made up of 15 amino acids. CDR3 loop: CAISESRGREGGYTF. CDR3 in DNA: TGTGCCATCAGTGAGTCGAGAGGGAGGGAAGGAGGCTACACCTTC.

The genes are TRBV30 and TRBJ2-2; 7 nucleotides line up with TRBD1. The CDR3 is 14 residues long. V trimming: 6 bases; J trimming: 2 bases; junction bases outside the gene matches: 6. Germline CDR1 reads GTSNPN; CDR2 reads SVGIG (reference sequence). For the CDR3, the DNA is TGTGCCTGCCCGGGACAGATAAACACCGGGGAGCTGTTTTTT. Amino acid sequence: CACPGQINTGELFF.

This chain links TRBV6-5 with TRBJ1-3; no definite D call. Per the germline V gene, CDR1 is MNHEY and CDR2 is SVGAGI. V gave up 6 bases and J gave up 0 bases, with 6 bases separating them. The CDR3 contains 13 residues. CDR3 DNA: TGTGCCAGCAGGGGCAGCTCTGGAAACACCATATATTTT. Amino acid sequence: CASRGSSGNTIYF.

J is TRBJ2-7 and V is TRBV11-3; a possible D gene is TRBD1 (6 bases). The CDR3 covers 14 residues. Germline V gene data show CDR1 as SGHNT and CDR2 as YENEEA. Trimming left V 3 bases short and J 2 bases short, with 11 bases between. The CDR3 bases are TGTGCCAGCAGCTTCTCCGGACAGACCTACGAGCAGTACTTC. Its protein is CASSFSGQTYEQYF. Combining the CDR3 with reference TRBV11-3 and TRBJ2-7 gives the whole variable domain EAGVVQSPRYKIIEKKQPVAFWCNPISGHNTLYWYLQNLGQGPELLIRYENEEAVDDSQLPKDRFSAERLKGVDSTLKIQPAELGDSAVYLCASSFSGQTYEQYFGPGTRLTVT.

The V call is TRBV7-2, the J call TRBJ2-2; TRBD2 might be the D (6 bases). The germline gives CDR1 SGHTA, CDR2 FQGNSA. Trimming took 11 bases from V and 2 from J, leaving 15 bases between them. CDR3 length: 14 amino acids. This CDR3 is CASGVSGNTGELFF. The CDR3 DNA is TGTGCCTCCGGGGTTAGCGGTAACACCGGGGAGCTGTTTTTT.

The rearrangement uses TRBV24-1 and TRBJ1-1; TRBD1 agrees at 9 bases. Germline V gives CDR1 KGHDR, CDR2 SFDVKD. V shed 8 bases, J shed 4 bases, and the junction held 4 bases outside the gene matches. This CDR3 is built from 13 residues. This chain's CDR3 is CATKDRGGTEAFF. CDR3 nucleotide sequence: TGTGCCACCAAGGACAGGGGTGGCACTGAAGCTTTCTTT.